This T cell receptor (beta chain) was found in a study of lymphopenia after photon versus proton radiotherapy. Study-wide results and caveats: Larger post-nadir TCR diversity loss correlated inversely with survival in deceased patients. Post-nadir diversity loss with photons came from oligoclonal expansion, particularly CD8+ Temra cells.

Some clones are missing from TCRdb's copy, which holds only in-frame ones; the method was immunoSEQ multiplex PCR. This table holds 65,000 to 85,000 clones, 92% found once. The V end was cut by 0 bases, the J end by 4 bases, with 10 bases between. Per germline, CDR1 MNHEY and CDR2 SMNVEV (reference sequence). The CDR3 runs to 15 residues. In regard to this clone: Its cognate antigen is unknown.

The chain links TRBV27 to TRBJ1-5, with D unresolved. The source of this sequence is a woman aged 35 to 49 with cholangiocarcinoma. The material sequenced was peripheral blood, taken from a patient treated with photon-based radiotherapy. CDR3 in amino acids: CASSLSRADNQPQHF. The CDR3 DNA is TGTGCCAGCAGTTTATCGAGGGCAGATAATCAGCCCCAGCATTTT.